Detailed here is one T cell receptor (beta chain). Its antigen is unknown. The data stem from a study of cytomegalovirus exposure and HLA in healthy donors. Study context: Assignment to the Caucasian-associated ancestry cluster applied to more than 75% of the approximately 360 genotyped donors.

The germline gives CDR1 SGHRS, CDR2 YFSETQ. Trimming pared 3 bases from V and 6 bases from J, leaving 12 bases between. CDR3 length equals 13 residues. Overall study findings and caveats: Likely technical artifact: a cluster of highly shared sequence variants. With further analysis later on, most CMV-associated TCR beta chains appeared HLA-restricted. Earlier analysis yielded a pattern in which most TCR beta V segments were productive about 87% or about 30% of the time.

In the PCR, 60 Vbeta and 13 Jbeta primers were used. Repertoires were generated with immunoSEQ multiplex PCR, while TCRdb's copy carries only in-frame clones and drops some. Found here are 200,000 to 250,000 clones, roughly 80% of them singletons; the top ten hold around a sixth. The source is a man aged 35-49 years in good health and CMV-seronegative. The genes are TRBV5-1 and TRBJ1-2; D call uncertain. Sequenced: PBMCs. CDR3 sequence reads: CASSWERWDGYTF. The CDR3 bases are TGCGCCAGCAGCTGGGAGAGATGGGATGGCTACACCTTC. The full variable domain, completed using reference TRBV5-1 and TRBJ1-2, is KAGVTQTPRYLIKTRGQQVTLSCSPISGHRSVSWYQQTPGQGLQFLFEYFSETQRNKGNFPGRFSGRQFSNSRSEMNVSTLELGDSALYLCASSWERWDGYTFGSGTRLTVV.